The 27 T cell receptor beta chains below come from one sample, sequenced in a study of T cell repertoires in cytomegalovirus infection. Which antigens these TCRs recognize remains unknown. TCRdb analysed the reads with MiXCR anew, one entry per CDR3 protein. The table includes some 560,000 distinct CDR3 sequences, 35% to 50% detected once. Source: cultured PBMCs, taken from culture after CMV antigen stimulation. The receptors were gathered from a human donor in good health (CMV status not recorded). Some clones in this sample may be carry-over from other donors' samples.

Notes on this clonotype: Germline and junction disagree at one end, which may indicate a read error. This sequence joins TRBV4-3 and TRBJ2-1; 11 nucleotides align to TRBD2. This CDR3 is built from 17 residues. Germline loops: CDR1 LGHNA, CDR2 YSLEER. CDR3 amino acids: CASRQGGGTSGYNEQFF. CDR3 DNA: TGCGCCAGCAGACAAGGGGGTGGGACTAGCGGTTACAATGAGCAGTTCTTC.

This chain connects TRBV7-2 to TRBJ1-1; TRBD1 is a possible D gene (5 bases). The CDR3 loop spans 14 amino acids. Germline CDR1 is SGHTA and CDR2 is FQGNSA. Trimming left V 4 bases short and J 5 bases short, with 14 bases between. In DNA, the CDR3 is TGTGCCAGCAGCTCCCAGGGTTCGGGAACTGAAGCTTTCTTT. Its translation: CASSSQGSGTEAFF.

CDR3 sequence reads: CSADRGHEQFF. DNA of the CDR3: TGCAGCGCCGACAGGGGTCATGAGCAGTTCTTC. V usage is TRBV29-1 and J usage is TRBJ2-1; TRBD1 aligns across 8 bases. Germline loops: CDR1 SQVTM, CDR2 ANQGSEA. This CDR3 comprises 11 residues. With 7 bases clipped from V and 8 bases from J, the junction kept 4 bases outside the gene matches.

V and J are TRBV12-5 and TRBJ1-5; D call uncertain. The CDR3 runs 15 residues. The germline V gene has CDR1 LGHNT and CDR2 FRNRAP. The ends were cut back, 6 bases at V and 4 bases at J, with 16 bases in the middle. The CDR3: CASGMDFLGNQPQHF. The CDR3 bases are TGTGCTAGTGGCATGGACTTCCTGGGGAATCAGCCCCAGCATTTT.

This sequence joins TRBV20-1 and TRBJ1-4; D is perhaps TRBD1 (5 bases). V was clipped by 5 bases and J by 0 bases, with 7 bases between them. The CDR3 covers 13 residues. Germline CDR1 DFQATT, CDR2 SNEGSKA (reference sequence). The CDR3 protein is CSAGHTTNEKLFF. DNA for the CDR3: TGCAGTGCTGGACACACAACTAATGAAAAACTGTTTTTT.

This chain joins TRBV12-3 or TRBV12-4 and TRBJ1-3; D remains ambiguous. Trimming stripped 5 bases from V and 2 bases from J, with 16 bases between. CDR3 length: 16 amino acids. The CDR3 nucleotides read TGTGCCAGCAGTCCCCCGGGGTATCCGGCTGGAAACACCATATATTTT. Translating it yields CASSPPGYPAGNTIYF.

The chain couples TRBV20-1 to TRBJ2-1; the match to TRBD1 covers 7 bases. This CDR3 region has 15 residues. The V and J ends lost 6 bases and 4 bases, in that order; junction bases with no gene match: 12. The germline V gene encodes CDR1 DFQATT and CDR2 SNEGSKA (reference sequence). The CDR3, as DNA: TGCAGTGCCCCCGACACCAGGACAGGTTACAATGAGCAGTTCTTC. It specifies CSAPDTRTGYNEQFF.

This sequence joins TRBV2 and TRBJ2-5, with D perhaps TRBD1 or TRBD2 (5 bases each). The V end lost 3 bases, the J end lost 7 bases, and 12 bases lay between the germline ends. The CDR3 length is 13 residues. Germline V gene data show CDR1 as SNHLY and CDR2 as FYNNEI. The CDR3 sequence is CASSDIPRGTQYF. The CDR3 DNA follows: TGTGCCAGCAGTGATATCCCGAGGGGGACCCAGTACTTC.

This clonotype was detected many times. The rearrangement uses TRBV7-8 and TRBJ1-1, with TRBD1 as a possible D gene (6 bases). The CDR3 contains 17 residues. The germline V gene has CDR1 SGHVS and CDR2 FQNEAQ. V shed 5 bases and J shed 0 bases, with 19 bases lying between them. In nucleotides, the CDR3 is TGTGCCAGCAGCCGCGGCTCGGACAGCTTTATGAACACTGAAGCTTTCTTT. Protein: CASSRGSDSFMNTEAFF. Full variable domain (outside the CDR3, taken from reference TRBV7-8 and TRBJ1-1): GAGVSQSPRYKVAKRGQDVALRCDPISGHVSLFWYQQALGQGPEFLTYFQNEAQLDKSGLPSDRFFAERPEGSVSTLKIQRTQQEDSAVYLCASSRGSDSFMNTEAFFGQGTRLTVV.

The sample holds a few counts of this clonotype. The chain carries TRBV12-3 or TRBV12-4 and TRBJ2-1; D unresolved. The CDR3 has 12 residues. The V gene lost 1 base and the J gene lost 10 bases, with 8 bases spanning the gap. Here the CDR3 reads CASSLGFGEQFF. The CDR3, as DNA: TGTGCCAGCAGTTTAGGCTTCGGCGAGCAGTTCTTC.

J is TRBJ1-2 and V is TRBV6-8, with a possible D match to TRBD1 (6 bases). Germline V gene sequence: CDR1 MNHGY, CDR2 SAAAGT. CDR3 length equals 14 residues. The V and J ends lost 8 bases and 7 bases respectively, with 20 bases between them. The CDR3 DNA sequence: TGTGCCAGCCATACCGCAGGACAGTTCACTGGCTACACCTTC. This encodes CASHTAGQFTGYTF.

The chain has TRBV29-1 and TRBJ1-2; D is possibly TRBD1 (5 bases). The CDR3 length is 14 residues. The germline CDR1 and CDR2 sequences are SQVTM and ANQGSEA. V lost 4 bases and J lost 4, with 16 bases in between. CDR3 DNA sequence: TGCAGCGTTGCAATGGGACCGCCTTCCTATGGCTACACCTTC. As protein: CSVAMGPPSYGYTF.

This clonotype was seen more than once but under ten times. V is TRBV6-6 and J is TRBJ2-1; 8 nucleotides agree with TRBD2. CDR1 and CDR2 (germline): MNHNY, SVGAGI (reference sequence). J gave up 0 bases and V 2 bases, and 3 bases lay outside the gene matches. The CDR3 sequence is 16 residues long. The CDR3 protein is CASSYTGGRSYNEQFF. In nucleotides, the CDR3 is TGTGCCAGCAGTTACACGGGGGGGCGCTCCTACAATGAGCAGTTCTTC.

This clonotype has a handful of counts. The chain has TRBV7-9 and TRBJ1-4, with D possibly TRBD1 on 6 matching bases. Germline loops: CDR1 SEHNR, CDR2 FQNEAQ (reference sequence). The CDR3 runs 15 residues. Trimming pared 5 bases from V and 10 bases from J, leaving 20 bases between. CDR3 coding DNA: TGTGCCAGCAGCCACCCTACAGGGTTGGAGACAAAACTGTTTTTT. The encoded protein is CASSHPTGLETKLFF.

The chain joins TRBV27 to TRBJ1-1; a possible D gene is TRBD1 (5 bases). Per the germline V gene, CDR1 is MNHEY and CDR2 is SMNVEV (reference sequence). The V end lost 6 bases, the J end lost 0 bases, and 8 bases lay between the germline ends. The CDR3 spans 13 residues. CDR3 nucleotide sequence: TGTGCCAGCAGAGGGGCTATGAACACTGAAGCTTTCTTT. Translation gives CASRGAMNTEAFF.

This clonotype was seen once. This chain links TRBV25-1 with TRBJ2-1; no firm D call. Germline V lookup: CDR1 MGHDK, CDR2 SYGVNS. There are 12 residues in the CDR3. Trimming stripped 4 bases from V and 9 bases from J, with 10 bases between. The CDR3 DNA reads TGTGCCAGCAGTGGGTTGGGTTTTGAGCAGTTCTTC. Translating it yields CASSGLGFEQFF.

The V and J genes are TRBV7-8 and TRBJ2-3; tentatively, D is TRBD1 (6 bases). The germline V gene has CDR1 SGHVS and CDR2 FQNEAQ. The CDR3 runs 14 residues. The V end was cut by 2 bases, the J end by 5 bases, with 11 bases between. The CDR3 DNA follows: TGTGCCAGCAGCTTACGCAGGGGCAGAGATACGCAGTATTTT. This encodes CASSLRRGRDTQYF.

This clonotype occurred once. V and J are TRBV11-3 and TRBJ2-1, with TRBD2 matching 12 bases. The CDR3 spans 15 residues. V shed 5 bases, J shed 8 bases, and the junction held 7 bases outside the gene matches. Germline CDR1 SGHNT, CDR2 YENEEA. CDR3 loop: CASSPRLAGVHEQFF. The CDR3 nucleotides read TGTGCCAGCAGCCCCAGACTAGCGGGAGTCCATGAGCAGTTCTTC.

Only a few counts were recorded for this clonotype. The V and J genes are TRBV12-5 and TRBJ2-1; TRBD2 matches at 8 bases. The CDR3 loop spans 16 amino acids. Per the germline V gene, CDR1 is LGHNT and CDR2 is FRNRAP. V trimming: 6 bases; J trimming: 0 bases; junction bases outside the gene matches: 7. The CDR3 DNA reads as TGTGCTAGTGGGGCACTAGCGGCCCGCTCCTACAATGAGCAGTTCTTC. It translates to CASGALAARSYNEQFF.

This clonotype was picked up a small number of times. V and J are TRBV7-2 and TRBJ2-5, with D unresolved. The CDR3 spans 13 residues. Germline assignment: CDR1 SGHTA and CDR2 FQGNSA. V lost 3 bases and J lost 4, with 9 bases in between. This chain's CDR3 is CASSLGSLETQYF. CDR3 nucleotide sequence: TGTGCCAGCAGCTTGGGAAGTTTAGAGACCCAGTACTTC.

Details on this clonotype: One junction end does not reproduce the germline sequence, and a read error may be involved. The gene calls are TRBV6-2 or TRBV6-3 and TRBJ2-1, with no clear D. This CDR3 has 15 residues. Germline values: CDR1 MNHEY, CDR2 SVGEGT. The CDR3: CASGYQAEDYNEQFF. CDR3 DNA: TGTGCCAGCGGTTACCAGGCGGAAGACTACAATGAGCAGTTCTTC.

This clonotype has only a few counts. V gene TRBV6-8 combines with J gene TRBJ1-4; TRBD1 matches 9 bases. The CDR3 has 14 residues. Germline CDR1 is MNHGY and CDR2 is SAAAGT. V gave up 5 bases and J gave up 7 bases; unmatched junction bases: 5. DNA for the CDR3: TGTGCCAGCAGTCGGGACAGGGAGCGTGAAAAACTGTTTTTT. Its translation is CASSRDREREKLFF.

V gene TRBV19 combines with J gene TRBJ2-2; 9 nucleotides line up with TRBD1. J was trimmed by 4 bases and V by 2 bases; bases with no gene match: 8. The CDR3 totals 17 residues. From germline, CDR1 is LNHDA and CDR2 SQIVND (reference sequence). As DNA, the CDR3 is TGTGCCAGTAGTATACTGCAGAGGACAGGGGCCACCGGGGAGCTGTTTTTT. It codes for CASSILQRTGATGELFF.

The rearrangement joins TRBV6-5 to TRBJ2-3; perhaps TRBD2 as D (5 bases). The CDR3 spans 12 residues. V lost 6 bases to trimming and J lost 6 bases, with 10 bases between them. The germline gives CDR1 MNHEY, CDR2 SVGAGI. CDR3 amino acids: CASRSWEDTQYF. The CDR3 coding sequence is TGTGCCAGCAGGTCCTGGGAGGATACGCAGTATTTT.

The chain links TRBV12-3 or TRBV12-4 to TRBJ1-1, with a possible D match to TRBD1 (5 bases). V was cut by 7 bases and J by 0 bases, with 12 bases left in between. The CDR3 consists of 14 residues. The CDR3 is CASTLTAMNTEAFF. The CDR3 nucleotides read TGTGCCAGCACCCTGACAGCCATGAACACTGAAGCTTTCTTT.

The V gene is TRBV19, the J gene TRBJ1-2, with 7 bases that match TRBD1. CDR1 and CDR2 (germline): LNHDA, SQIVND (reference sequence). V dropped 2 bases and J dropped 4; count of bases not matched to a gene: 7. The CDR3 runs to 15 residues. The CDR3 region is CASSIFRQGSYGYTF. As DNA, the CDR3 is TGTGCCAGTAGTATATTTCGACAGGGTTCCTATGGCTACACCTTC.

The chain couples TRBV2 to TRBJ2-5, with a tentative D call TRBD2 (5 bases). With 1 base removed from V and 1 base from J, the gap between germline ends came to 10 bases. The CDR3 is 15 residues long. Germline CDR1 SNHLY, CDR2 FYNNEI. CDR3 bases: TGTGCCAGCAGTGAAGAGCTAGCATCCCAAGAGACCCAGTACTTC. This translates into CASSEELASQETQYF.